A selection of T cell receptor beta chains follows, all from one sample in a study of T cell responses to AZD1222 COVID-19 vaccine. TCRdb's copy holds only in-frame clones and misses some; the assay was immunoSEQ multiplex PCR. The sample lists about 110,000 clones, 87% occurring once. Sequencing was performed on peripheral blood, taken on day 0 of AZD1222 vaccination. The receptors shown here come from an adult in good health. The CDR3 runs from the conserved cysteine through the conserved F or W. The D gene is left open where the match is weak. Size tells how often a clone was seen (once, few, many) or the class of an expanded clone, and some rows leave it out.

v_call	j_call	clone_size	d_call	cdr3_aa	cdr3_nt
TRBV5-6	TRBJ2-2	NA	TRBD2	CASSFSGGAGELFF	TGTGCCAGCAGCTTTAGCGGGGGGGCCGGGGAGCTGTTTTTT
TRBV30	TRBJ2-7	NA	NA	CAWRETRSDEQYF	TGTGCCTGGAGGGAAACCCGTAGTGACGAGCAGTACTTC
TRBV29-1	TRBJ1-1	NA	NA	CSVGGALNTEAFF	TGCAGCGTTGGAGGGGCCTTGAACACTGAAGCTTTCTTT
TRBV27	TRBJ1-5	NA	NA	CASRLEGQNNQPQHF	TGTGCCAGCAGACTAGAAGGACAGAACAATCAGCCCCAGCATTTT
TRBV18	TRBJ2-2	NA	TRBD1	CASSAGTGRTGELFF	TGTGCCAGCTCAGCCGGGACAGGGAGGACCGGGGAGCTGTTTTTT
TRBV5-1	TRBJ2-3	NA	TRBD2	CASSGRLAAPDTQYF	TGCGCCAGCAGTGGGCGGCTAGCGGCCCCAGATACGCAGTATTTT
TRBV2	TRBJ2-1	NA	NA	CASSAGTAAIEQFF	TGTGCCAGCAGCGCCGGGACGGCGGCTATTGAGCAGTTCTTC
TRBV12-3/TRBV12-4	TRBJ2-2	NA	NA	CASSFLSTGELFF	TGTGCCAGCAGTTTTTTGAGCACCGGGGAGCTGTTTTTT
TRBV5-5	TRBJ2-3	NA	NA	CASSWNPWTSSTDTQYF	TGTGCCAGCAGCTGGAATCCCTGGACATCTAGCACAGATACGCAGTATTTT
TRBV10-1	TRBJ1-3	NA	NA	CAIPTCERRSGNTIYF	TGCGCCATTCCGACCTGCGAGAGAAGGTCTGGAAACACCATATATTTT
TRBV6-5	TRBJ2-1	NA	NA	CASSYFGSSNEQFF	TGTGCCAGCAGTTACTTTGGTAGCTCCAATGAGCAGTTCTTC
TRBV6-5	TRBJ1-4	few	NA	CASSSIGWNEGKLFF	TGTGCCAGCAGTTCAATCGGTTGGAATGAAGGAAAACTGTTTTTT
TRBV7-9	TRBJ2-1	NA	NA	CASRHDYGGSYNEQFF	TGTGCCAGCAGACACGACTACGGAGGCTCCTACAATGAGCAGTTCTTC
TRBV6-5	TRBJ1-4	few	NA	CASTVGVEKLFF	TGTGCCAGCACGGTTGGGGTTGAAAAACTGTTTTTT
TRBV2	TRBJ1-5	NA	NA	CASSQGINQPQHF	TGTGCCAGCTCTCAGGGGATCAATCAGCCCCAGCATTTT
TRBV9	TRBJ1-4	NA	NA	CASSVGVGQGNEKLFF	TGTGCCAGCAGCGTAGGGGTGGGGCAGGGGAATGAAAAACTGTTTTTT
TRBV19	TRBJ1-3	few	NA	CASSGRSFNPGNTIYF	TGTGCCAGTAGTGGCCGGTCTTTCAACCCTGGAAACACCATATATTTT
TRBV6-2/TRBV6-3	TRBJ1-1	once	NA	CASSYSSSVTEAFF	TGTGCCAGCAGTTACTCGAGTTCCGTCACTGAAGCTTTCTTT
TRBV24-1	TRBJ2-5	NA	TRBD2	CATSDGLAGRLQETQYF	TGTGCCACCAGTGATGGTCTAGCGGGACGCCTCCAAGAGACCCAGTACTTC
TRBV18	TRBJ1-4	NA	NA	CASSPPGFPEKLFF	TGTGCCAGCTCACCACCAGGGTTTCCGGAAAAACTGTTTTTT
TRBV19	TRBJ1-6	NA	NA	CASHFDSFNSPLHF	TGTGCCAGTCACTTCGACAGCTTTAATTCACCCCTCCACTTT